The rows below give T cell receptor beta chains drawn from one sample of a study of CD8+CD57+ T cells in acquired aplastic anemia. From the reads, TCRdb called clonotypes with MiXCR, one entry per CDR3 protein. This table has 33,000 or so distinct CDR3 sequences, roughly 77% appearing once. The sample consisted of sorted CD4+, CD8+, or CD8+CD57+ T cells (not recorded which) from PBMCs. The receptors originated from a human donor in good health, serving as a control. Each CDR3 is given with its conserved first and last residue. Fields, in order: CDR3 protein, CDR3 DNA, D gene, clone size, J gene, V gene. A D gene is named only where the DNA matches it firmly. A clone size is listed for some rows: how often the clone was seen (once, few, many), or a class if it is expanded.

cdr3_aa: CASRNSGANEQFF
cdr3_nt: TGTGCCAGCAGGAATAGCGGGGCCAATGAGCAGTTCTTC
d_call: TRBD2
clone_size: .
j_call: TRBJ2-1
v_call: TRBV7-9

cdr3_aa: CSALLAGGHEQYF
cdr3_nt: TGCAGTGCCCTACTAGCGGGGGGGCACGAGCAGTACTTC
d_call: TRBD2
clone_size: .
j_call: TRBJ2-7
v_call: TRBV20-1

cdr3_aa: CASSLSLVSGNTIYF
cdr3_nt: TGTGCCAGCAGCTTATCACTGGTCTCTGGAAACACCATATATTTT
d_call: .
clone_size: .
j_call: TRBJ1-3
v_call: TRBV7-4

cdr3_aa: CATSRGDTGEKETQYF
cdr3_nt: TGTGCCACCAGCAGAGGAGATACAGGGGAGAAGGAGACCCAGTACTTC
d_call: TRBD1
clone_size: .
j_call: TRBJ2-5
v_call: TRBV15

cdr3_aa: CAITPNPQAYEQYF
cdr3_nt: TGTGCCATTACGCCTAATCCCCAGGCCTACGAGCAGTACTTC
d_call: .
clone_size: once
j_call: TRBJ2-7
v_call: TRBV10-3

cdr3_aa: CASSLGKEAFF
cdr3_nt: TGTGCCAGCAGCCTGGGGAAAGAAGCTTTCTTT
d_call: .
clone_size: once
j_call: TRBJ1-1
v_call: TRBV2

cdr3_aa: CASSPGSYNEQFF
cdr3_nt: TGTGCCAGCAGCCCTGGGTCGTACAATGAGCAGTTCTTC
d_call: .
clone_size: .
j_call: TRBJ2-1
v_call: TRBV2

cdr3_aa: CASSWDGSYEQYF
cdr3_nt: TGTGCCAGCAGCTGGGACGGCTCCTACGAGCAGTACTTC
d_call: .
clone_size: .
j_call: TRBJ2-7
v_call: TRBV4-1

cdr3_aa: CAWSVLSSGNTIYF
cdr3_nt: TGTGCCTGGAGTGTACTTAGCTCTGGAAACACCATATATTTT
d_call: .
clone_size: .
j_call: TRBJ1-3
v_call: TRBV30

cdr3_aa: CRDEPRSGTDTQYF
cdr3_nt: TGCAGAGACGAGCCAAGGTCGGGGACAGATACGCAGTATTTT
d_call: .
clone_size: once
j_call: TRBJ2-3
v_call: TRBV20-1

cdr3_aa: CAIREEDSPLHF
cdr3_nt: TGTGCCATCAGGGAGGAGGATTCACCCCTCCACTTT
d_call: .
clone_size: .
j_call: TRBJ1-6
v_call: TRBV9

cdr3_aa: CASSMTGLDEKLFF
cdr3_nt: TGTGCCAGTAGTATGACAGGGTTGGATGAAAAACTGTTTTTT
d_call: TRBD1
clone_size: .
j_call: TRBJ1-4
v_call: TRBV19

cdr3_aa: CATSSLNYGYTF
cdr3_nt: TGTGCCACCAGCAGCCTTAACTATGGCTACACCTTC
d_call: .
clone_size: .
j_call: TRBJ1-2
v_call: TRBV15

cdr3_aa: CASSTGQLGEQYF
cdr3_nt: TGTGCCAGCAGCACCGGACAGTTGGGGGAGCAGTACTTC
d_call: .
clone_size: .
j_call: TRBJ2-7
v_call: TRBV5-6

cdr3_aa: CASSLVGGPEAFF
cdr3_nt: TGTGCCAGCAGCTTGGTGGGTGGCCCTGAAGCTTTCTTT
d_call: .
clone_size: .
j_call: TRBJ1-1
v_call: TRBV7-2

cdr3_aa: CATSRISDSYEQYF
cdr3_nt: TGTGCCACCAGCAGAATCTCAGACTCCTACGAGCAGTACTTC
d_call: .
clone_size: .
j_call: TRBJ2-7
v_call: TRBV15

cdr3_aa: CASSNERDRVLVSNQPQHF
cdr3_nt: TGTGCCAGCAGTAACGAACGGGACAGGGTCCTGGTTAGCAATCAGCCCCAGCATTTT
d_call: TRBD1
clone_size: many
j_call: TRBJ1-5
v_call: TRBV6-2/TRBV6-3

cdr3_aa: CASSPGGLGGYTF
cdr3_nt: TGTGCCAGCAGCCCCGGTGGGCTGGGTGGCTACACCTTC
d_call: .
clone_size: .
j_call: TRBJ1-2
v_call: TRBV9

cdr3_aa: CSAGNTGNYGYTF
cdr3_nt: TGCAGTGCTGGAAACACAGGGAACTATGGCTACACCTTC
d_call: .
clone_size: few
j_call: TRBJ1-2
v_call: TRBV20-1

cdr3_aa: CASSPSRGGGGYGYTF
cdr3_nt: TGTGCCAGCAGCCCATCTCGCGGAGGCGGGGGCTATGGCTACACCTTC
d_call: .
clone_size: .
j_call: TRBJ1-2
v_call: TRBV3-1

cdr3_aa: CASSLGAGEKLFF
cdr3_nt: TGTGCCAGCAGCTTGGGGGCTGGGGAAAAACTGTTTTTT
d_call: .
clone_size: .
j_call: TRBJ1-4
v_call: TRBV7-9

cdr3_aa: CAISAGTGMRYEQYF
cdr3_nt: TGTGCCATCAGTGCAGGGACAGGGATGCGTTACGAGCAGTACTTC
d_call: TRBD1
clone_size: .
j_call: TRBJ2-7
v_call: TRBV10-3

cdr3_aa: CASSGKRTGIVEQYF
cdr3_nt: TGTGCCAGTAGTGGAAAACGGACAGGGATCGTCGAGCAGTACTTC
d_call: TRBD1
clone_size: .
j_call: TRBJ2-7
v_call: TRBV19

cdr3_aa: CSAPSPRGSYEQYF
cdr3_nt: TGCAGTGCCCCCTCCCCCAGGGGCTCCTACGAGCAGTACTTC
d_call: .
clone_size: .
j_call: TRBJ2-7
v_call: TRBV20-1

cdr3_aa: CATSRDLANMSEQYF
cdr3_nt: TGTGCCACCAGCAGAGATCTGGCCAACATGAGCGAGCAGTACTTC
d_call: .
clone_size: .
j_call: TRBJ2-7
v_call: TRBV15

cdr3_aa: CATATGREQFF
cdr3_nt: TGTGCCACCGCTACAGGGCGTGAGCAGTTCTTC
d_call: .
clone_size: .
j_call: TRBJ2-1
v_call: TRBV24-1

cdr3_aa: CASSWDGAPGDTQYF
cdr3_nt: TGTGCCAGCAGCTGGGACGGAGCCCCCGGAGATACGCAGTATTTT
d_call: .
clone_size: .
j_call: TRBJ2-3
v_call: TRBV5-4

cdr3_aa: CASTTYRGDTQYF
cdr3_nt: TGTGCCAGCACCACCTACAGAGGAGATACGCAGTATTTT
d_call: .
clone_size: .
j_call: TRBJ2-3
v_call: TRBV2

cdr3_aa: CASSQVVNTQYF
cdr3_nt: TGTGCCAGCAGCCAAGTAGTGAATACGCAGTATTTT
d_call: .
clone_size: few
j_call: TRBJ2-3
v_call: TRBV14

cdr3_aa: CASSIALANEQFF
cdr3_nt: TGTGCCAGTAGTATAGCCCTAGCAAATGAGCAGTTCTTC
d_call: .
clone_size: .
j_call: TRBJ2-1
v_call: TRBV19

cdr3_aa: CASSRGTDRNQPQHF
cdr3_nt: TGTGCCAGCAGCCGCGGGACAGATCGCAATCAGCCCCAGCATTTT
d_call: TRBD1
clone_size: .
j_call: TRBJ1-5
v_call: TRBV2